Following are 20 T cell receptor beta chains from one sample sequenced in a study of memory CD4+ T cells and cytomegalovirus serostatus. The method was immunoSEQ multiplex PCR; TCRdb's version includes in-frame clones alone and lacks a portion of them. The table has tens of thousands of clones, about four fifths seen once. Single viable CD3+CD4+CD8-CD45RO+ cells were sorted as the memory CD4+ T cells. The source material was memory CD4+ T cells from blood. The source is an adult in good health and CMV-seronegative.

V gene TRBV25-1 combines with J gene TRBJ2-7; possibly TRBD1 for D (5 bases). V dropped 7 bases and J dropped 8 bases, with 12 bases sitting between them. This CDR3 has 11 amino acids. The V gene's germline CDR1 is MGHDK and CDR2 SYGVNS. The CDR3 sequence is CASTTQGKQYF. The DNA of the CDR3 is TGTGCCAGCACAACTCAGGGAAAGCAGTACTTC.

This clone was recorded a few times. The V and J genes are TRBV19 and TRBJ2-1; D gene ambiguous. Trimming stripped 7 bases from V and 6 bases from J, with 10 bases between. CDR1 is LNHDA and CDR2 is SQIVND in the germline V gene (reference sequence). The CDR3 contains 12 residues. CDR3 DNA: TGTGCCAGTACTAACACGGGCAATGAGCAGTTCTTC. Protein sequence: CASTNTGNEQFF.

The chain joins TRBV4-1 to TRBJ2-1, with TRBD1 identical over 9 bases. Per germline, CDR1 MGHRA and CDR2 YSYEKL. There are 15 residues in the CDR3. With 2 bases clipped from V and 3 bases from J, the junction kept 2 bases outside the gene matches. In DNA form, the CDR3 reads TGCGCCAGCAGCCAACGGACAGGGGACTACAATGAGCAGTTCTTC. Translation gives CASSQRTGDYNEQFF.

The V gene is TRBV5-4, the J gene TRBJ1-1; 8 nucleotides match TRBD1. J was trimmed by 4 bases and V by 2 bases; bases with no gene match: 4. Germline values: CDR1 SGHNT, CDR2 YYREEE (reference sequence). This CDR3 has 14 residues. The CDR3 sequence is CASSFTGGSTEAFF. The CDR3 DNA reads TGTGCCAGCAGCTTCACAGGGGGTAGCACTGAAGCTTTCTTT.

The CDR3 sequence: CSVSPGLLADEQYF. The CDR3 nucleotides are TGCAGCGTATCTCCGGGACTCCTGGCGGACGAGCAGTACTTC. The rearrangement joins TRBV29-1 to TRBJ2-7, with D possibly being TRBD2 (6 bases). CDR3 length equals 14 residues. The germline V gene has CDR1 SQVTM and CDR2 ANQGSEA. V was clipped by 6 bases and J by 5 bases, with 20 bases between them.

The genes are TRBV7-3 and TRBJ2-1; D tentatively fits TRBD1 or TRBD2 (5 bases each). V was shortened by 5 bases and J by 7 bases, with 15 bases between the two germline ends. Germline V CDR1 and CDR2: SGHTA, FQGTGA. This CDR3 is 14 amino acids long. The CDR3 nucleotides are TGTGCCAGCAGCCGGGACCCAAAAGGGAATGAGCAGTTCTTC. Protein: CASSRDPKGNEQFF.

On this clone: Other DNA sequences in the sample encode the same CDR3. V usage is TRBV6-1 and J usage is TRBJ2-2; possible D gene TRBD1, 5 bases. Germline V gene data show CDR1 as MNHNS and CDR2 as SASEGT. This CDR3 region has 15 residues. Trimming cost V 11 bases and J 1 base, with 17 bases left between them. The CDR3 spells CASGRQGRNTGELFF. In DNA, the CDR3 is TGTGCCTCTGGTCGGCAGGGAAGGAACACCGGGGAGCTGTTTTTT.

The gene calls are TRBV18 and TRBJ1-1; 7 bases are a match to TRBD1. This CDR3 contains 14 residues. Germline V CDR1 and CDR2: KGHSH, LQKENI. V was clipped by 0 bases and J by 5 bases; unmatched bases: 3. CDR3: CASSPPTGRTEAFF. CDR3 nucleotides: TGTGCCAGCTCACCACCGACAGGGAGGACTGAAGCTTTCTTT.

This clone has just a few counts. The chain combines TRBV6-5 with TRBJ1-2; D unresolved. Germline assignment: CDR1 MNHEY and CDR2 SVGAGI. Trimming pared 2 bases from V and 1 base from J, leaving 8 bases between. CDR3 length: 14 amino acids. CDR3 nucleotide sequence: TGTGCCAGCAGTTACCGCGGGGATAACTATGGCTACACCTTC. It codes for CASSYRGDNYGYTF.

The chain combines TRBV7-9 with TRBJ2-1; 9 bases match TRBD2. Per the germline V gene, CDR1 is SEHNR and CDR2 is FQNEAQ (reference sequence). This CDR3 is 16 amino acids long. The J segment lost 6 bases and the V segment lost 1 base, leaving 7 bases of the junction unmatched. DNA for the CDR3: TGTGCCAGCAGCTTAGGACCGGGACTAGCAGTCAATGAGCAGTTCTTC. Encoded protein: CASSLGPGLAVNEQFF. The full variable domain, with the rest looked up from reference TRBV7-9 and TRBJ2-1, is DTGVSQNPRHKITKRGQNVTFRCDPISEHNRLYWYRQTLGQGPEFLTYFQNEAQLEKSRLLSDRFSAERPKGSFSTLEIQRTEQGDSAMYLCASSLGPGLAVNEQFFGPGTRLTVL.

The gene calls are TRBV7-3 and TRBJ2-1, with 12 bases aligning to TRBD2. Germline assignment: CDR1 SGHTA and CDR2 FQGTGA. With 2 bases clipped from V and 5 bases from J, the junction kept 7 bases outside the gene matches. This CDR3 has 17 amino acids. CDR3 amino acids: CASSLLSRTSGNNEQFF. DNA for the CDR3: TGTGCCAGCAGCTTATTATCCCGGACTAGCGGGAACAATGAGCAGTTCTTC. The variable domain in full, completed from reference TRBV7-3 and TRBJ2-1, reads GAGVSQTPSNKVTEKGKYVELRCDPISGHTALYWYRQSLGQGPEFLIYFQGTGAADDSGLPNDRFFAVRPEGSVSTLKIQRTERGDSAVYLCASSLLSRTSGNNEQFFGPGTRLTVL.

The chain is built from TRBV7-2 and TRBJ1-5, with TRBD1 as a possible D gene (5 bases). The CDR3 is 15 amino acids. Germline V gene data show CDR1 as SGHTA and CDR2 as FQGNSA. V lost 2 bases, J lost 6 bases, and 14 bases lay in between. The CDR3 region is CASSLNGGWGQPQHF. The DNA for the CDR3 is TGTGCCAGCAGCTTAAACGGGGGATGGGGTCAGCCCCAGCATTTT.

This chain connects TRBV9 to TRBJ2-7; weak D call: TRBD1 (5 bases). Trimming took off 4 bases at V and 2 bases at J, with 22 bases between the two ends. The CDR3 length is 17 residues. CDR1 SGDLS and CDR2 YYNGEE come from the germline V gene. Here the CDR3 DNA reads TGTGCCAGCAGCCCCTATTTTCTAGGACACCCCCCCTACGAGCAGTACTTC. Translating it yields CASSPYFLGHPPYEQYF.

V and J are TRBV19 and TRBJ2-1; 9 bases agree with TRBD1. Looked up from germline, CDR1 is LNHDA and CDR2 is SQIVND (reference sequence). This CDR3 contains 14 residues. The V segment lost 6 bases and the J segment 6 bases; nucleotides outside the gene matches: 6. Here the CDR3 DNA reads TGTGCCAGTAGACTACAGGGGGCGAGCAATGAGCAGTTCTTC. It is translated as CASRLQGASNEQFF.

This clone was counted once. V usage is TRBV7-6 and J usage is TRBJ1-2, with TRBD1 matching over 10 bases. CDR1 and CDR2 (germline): SGHVS, FNYEAQ. J lost 7 bases, V lost 6 bases, and 11 bases had no gene match. This CDR3 has 15 residues. The CDR3 loop is CASRPKDRGPGGYTF. CDR3 DNA: TGTGCCAGCAGGCCAAAAGACAGGGGGCCGGGTGGCTACACCTTC.

Note on this clone: This same CDR3 is encoded by further DNA sequences in the sample. The chain links TRBV7-6 to TRBJ2-7; 10 bases agree with TRBD2. The V and J ends lost 3 bases and 7 bases, in that order; junction bases with no gene match: 9. The germline CDR1 and CDR2 sequences are SGHVS and FNYEAQ. CDR3 length: 15 amino acids. CDR3 in amino acids: CASSLLAGEPVEQYF. CDR3 nucleotides: TGTGCCAGCAGCTTGCTAGCGGGAGAGCCGGTAGAGCAGTACTTC.

This chain uses TRBV29-1 with TRBJ1-2, with 7 bases aligning to TRBD1. Trimming at V came to 6 bases and at J to 1 base, leaving 5 bases not matched to a gene. There are 13 residues in the CDR3. Germline V CDR1 and CDR2: SQVTM, ANQGSEA. CDR3 region: CSVETGYNYGYTF. CDR3 coding DNA: TGCAGCGTGGAGACAGGGTATAACTATGGCTACACCTTC.

This chain links TRBV5-1 with TRBJ2-5; D unclear. The CDR3 covers 16 residues. From germline, CDR1 is SGHRS and CDR2 YFSETQ. V lost 4 bases, J lost 1 base, and 17 bases lay in between. The DNA of the CDR3 is TGCGCCAGCAGCCCCGGTGGTTCCAGTGGCCAAGAGACCCAGTACTTC. It translates to CASSPGGSSGQETQYF.

The rearrangement uses TRBV4-2 and TRBJ2-3; D not certain. Germline CDR1 is LGHNA and CDR2 is YNFKEQ. The V end lost 0 bases, the J end lost 1 base, and 5 bases lay between the germline ends. The CDR3 is 14 residues long. The DNA for the CDR3 is TGTGCCAGCAGCCAAGATCGAGGCACAGATACGCAGTATTTT. It is translated as CASSQDRGTDTQYF.

The V and J genes are TRBV2 and TRBJ2-3, with a weak D call TRBD1 (5 bases). Trimming left V 3 bases short and J 1 base short, with 14 bases between. This CDR3 is 16 amino acids long. Germline CDR1 is SNHLY and CDR2 is FYNNEI. CDR3 region: CASSEYLLGGTDTQYF. As DNA, the CDR3 is TGTGCCAGCAGTGAGTACCTTCTAGGGGGCACAGATACGCAGTATTTT.